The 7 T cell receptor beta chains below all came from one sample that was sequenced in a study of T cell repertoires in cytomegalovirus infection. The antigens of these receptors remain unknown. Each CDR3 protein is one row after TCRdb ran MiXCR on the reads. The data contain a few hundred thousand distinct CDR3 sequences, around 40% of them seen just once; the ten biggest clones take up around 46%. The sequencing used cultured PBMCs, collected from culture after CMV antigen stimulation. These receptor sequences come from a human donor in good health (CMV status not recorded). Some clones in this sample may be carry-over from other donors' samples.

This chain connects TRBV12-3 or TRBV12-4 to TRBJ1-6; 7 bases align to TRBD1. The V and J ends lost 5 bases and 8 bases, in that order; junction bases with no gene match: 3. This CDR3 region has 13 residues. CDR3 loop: CASSEGAYSPLHF. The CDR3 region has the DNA TGTGCCAGCAGTGAGGGGGCGTATTCACCCCTCCACTTT.

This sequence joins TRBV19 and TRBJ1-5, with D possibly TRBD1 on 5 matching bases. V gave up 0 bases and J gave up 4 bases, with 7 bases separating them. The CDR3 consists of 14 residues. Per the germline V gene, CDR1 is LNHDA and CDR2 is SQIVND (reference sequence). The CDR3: CASSIEDTNQPQHF. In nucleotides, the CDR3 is TGTGCCAGTAGTATAGAGGACACAAATCAGCCCCAGCATTTT.

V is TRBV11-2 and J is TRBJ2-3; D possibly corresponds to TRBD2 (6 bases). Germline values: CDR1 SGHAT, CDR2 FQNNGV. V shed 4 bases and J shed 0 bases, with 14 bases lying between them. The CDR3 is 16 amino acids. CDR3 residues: CASSSTERASTDTQYF. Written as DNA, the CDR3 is TGTGCCAGCAGCTCTACTGAGCGGGCTAGCACAGATACGCAGTATTTT.

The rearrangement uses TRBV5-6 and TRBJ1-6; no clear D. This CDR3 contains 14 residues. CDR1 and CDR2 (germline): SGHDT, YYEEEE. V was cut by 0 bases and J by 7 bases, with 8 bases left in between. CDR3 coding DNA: TGTGCCAGCAGCTTGGTACAGCCAAATTCACCCCTCCACTTT. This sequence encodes CASSLVQPNSPLHF.

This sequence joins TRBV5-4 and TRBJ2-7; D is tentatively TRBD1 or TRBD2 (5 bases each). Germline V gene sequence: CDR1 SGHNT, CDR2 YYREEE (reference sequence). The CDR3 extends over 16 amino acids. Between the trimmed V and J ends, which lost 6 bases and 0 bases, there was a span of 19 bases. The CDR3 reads CASTRAGAVSSYEQYF. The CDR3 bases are TGTGCCAGCACCCGAGCCGGGGCAGTTAGCTCCTACGAGCAGTACTTC.

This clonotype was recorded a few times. CDR3 sequence (DNA): TGTGCCAGCAGTTTCAGGGTTTCCTACGAGCAGTACTTC. Amino acids: CASSFRVSYEQYF. The rearrangement links TRBV6-1 to TRBJ2-7, with D possibly matching TRBD1 (5 bases). The germline V and J ends were trimmed by 5 bases and 1 base, with 9 bases remaining between them. Per germline, CDR1 MNHNS and CDR2 SASEGT. CDR3 size: 13 residues.

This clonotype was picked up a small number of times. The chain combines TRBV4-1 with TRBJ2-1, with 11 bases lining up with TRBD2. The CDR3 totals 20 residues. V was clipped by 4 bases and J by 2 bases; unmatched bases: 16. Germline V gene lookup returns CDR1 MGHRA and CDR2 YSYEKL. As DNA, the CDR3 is TGCGCCAGCAGCCCCAGACTCAGTCGTCCTAGCGGGGGGCCCTACAATGAGCAGTTCTTC. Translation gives CASSPRLSRPSGGPYNEQFF.